This TCR beta chain was profiled in a study of T cell responses to AZD1222 COVID-19 vaccine. The protocol was immunoSEQ multiplex PCR, while the TCRdb copy is restricted to in-frame clones and leaves out a portion. The repertoire has approximately 79,000 clones, roughly 88% of them found once; the top ten carry 15% to 20%. A note on this clone: The junction departs from the called germline gene at one end, perhaps through a read error.

Germline lookup yields CDR1 SSHAT and CDR2 FNYEAQ (reference sequence). This CDR3 spans 13 amino acids. The input for sequencing was peripheral blood, taken on day 0 of AZD1222 vaccination. The TCR sequence derives from an adult in good health. The chain links TRBV7-7 to TRBJ1-5, with no clear D. CDR3 loop: CASSPGRNQPQHF. For the CDR3, the DNA is TGTGCTAGCAGCCCCGGACGCAATCAGCCCCAGCATTTT.